This T cell receptor beta chain was obtained from a study of response to subunit inactivated influenza vaccine. As regards this clonotype: Its antigen remains unidentified.

Study outcomes and limitations: The authors put forward the suggestion that each seasonal influenza vaccination may bring in only a limited number of new T cells.

Germline CDR1 KGHSH, CDR2 LQKENI. The V end lost 4 bases, the J end lost 5 bases, and 11 bases lay between the germline ends. There are 13 residues in the CDR3. TCRdb reprocessed the RT-PCR reads with MiXCR, giving one entry per CDR3 protein. Of 160,000 or so distinct CDR3 sequences in the sample, about 11% are singletons; the top ten hold around 11%. This receptor was identified in a middle-aged man who received an inactivated influenza vaccine. The sample was non-naive T cells sorted from PBMCs, taken more than 35 days after vaccination. The chain links TRBV18 to TRBJ2-5; D possibly uses TRBD1 or TRBD2 (5 bases each). DNA of the CDR3: TGTGCCAGCTCACTGCGACAGCGGGAGACCCAGTACTTC. This sequence encodes CASSLRQRETQYF.